This T cell receptor (beta chain) stems from a study of Ad26.COV2.S vaccination and SARS-CoV-2 variants. Study-wide points: Similar non-spike TCR breadth was observed in recipients of vaccine and of placebo. Placebo recipients had lower spike-specific TCR breadth than vaccine recipients. It is possible that the TCR breadth and depth analyses underestimated the total T cell responses.

Regarding treatment: 15 to 20 received Ad26.COV2.S at low or high dose, single or two shots; about five received placebo; per-sample allocation not given. Sampling was done on day 63 after the first vaccine or placebo injection. Vaccination employed an Ad26 vector expressing the Wuhan-strain SARS-CoV-2 spike. As concerns this clone: Antigen specificity is unknown.

The CDR3 consists of 13 residues. Trimming shortened V by 5 bases and J by 6 bases, and 13 bases separated the two germline ends. TCRdb's table, derived via immunoSEQ multiplex PCR, lists solely in-frame clones and lacks some. The sample includes roughly 350,000 clones, about 85% of them seen just once. Source: peripheral blood, taken in a trial of Ad26.COV2.S vaccine versus placebo. The sequence derives from a person between 18 and 59 years old who received the Ad26.COV2.S COVID-19 vaccine or a placebo. The chain has TRBV12-3 or TRBV12-4 and TRBJ1-2; no firm D call. CDR3 nucleotides: TGTGCCAGCAGTCCCGGAGGGAGGAATGGCTACACCTTC. Translated, it gives CASSPGGRNGYTF.